A selection of T cell receptor beta chains follows, all from one sample in a study of spatial heterogeneity in lung cancer. A single record per CDR3 protein comes from TCRdb applying MiXCR to the 5' RACE reads. The sample has about 100,000 distinct CDR3 sequences; roughly 4.5% are singletons. This specimen was lung tumor tissue, taken at surgery. The receptors were sampled from a male donor with early-stage non-small cell lung cancer. Each CDR3 is given with its conserved first and last residue. The order of the fields is CDR3 protein, CDR3 DNA, clone size, V gene, D gene, J gene. A D gene is named only where the DNA matches it firmly. Clone size is stated in some rows and not others, as once, few, many or a class when expanded.

CDR3: CASSYRQGALETQYF; DNA: TGTGCCAGCAGTTATCGACAGGGGGCCTTGGAGACCCAGTACTTC; size: -; V: TRBV27; D: TRBD1; J: TRBJ2-5
CDR3: CASSPFRADTQYF; DNA: TGCGCCAGCAGCCCTTTTCGGGCAGATACGCAGTATTTT; size: many; V: TRBV4-1; D: -; J: TRBJ2-3
CDR3: CASSFQGAYEQYF; DNA: TGTGCCAGCAGTTTCCAGGGGGCCTACGAGCAGTACTTC; size: many; V: TRBV28; D: TRBD1; J: TRBJ2-7
CDR3: CASSLSAGTGGPYEQYF; DNA: TGTGCCAGCAGTTTATCGGCGGGGACAGGGGGCCCCTACGAGCAGTACTTC; size: many; V: TRBV28; D: TRBD1; J: TRBJ2-7
CDR3: CASSGQGDADTQYF; DNA: TGTGCCAGCAGCGGACAGGGGGACGCAGATACGCAGTATTTT; size: few; V: TRBV4-2; D: TRBD1; J: TRBJ2-3
CDR3: CSASTSGSSYEQYF; DNA: TGCAGTGCTTCTACTAGCGGGAGCTCCTACGAGCAGTACTTC; size: many; V: TRBV20-1; D: TRBD2; J: TRBJ2-7
CDR3: CSASSHLDRAEGNNEQFF; DNA: TGCAGTGCTAGTTCCCACTTAGACAGGGCGGAGGGGAACAATGAGCAGTTCTTC; size: -; V: TRBV20-1; D: -; J: TRBJ2-1
CDR3: CASSIRTPAYEQYF; DNA: TGCGCCAGCAGCATTCGGACCCCGGCCTACGAGCAGTACTTC; size: many; V: TRBV4-1; D: -; J: TRBJ2-7
CDR3: CASSRSGGIQPQHF; DNA: TGCGCCAGCAGCCGGAGTGGGGGTATTCAGCCCCAGCATTTT; size: many; V: TRBV5-1; D: -; J: TRBJ1-5
CDR3: CASSRQHQGALHSPLHF; DNA: TGTGCCAGCAGCCGTCAACATCAGGGGGCCCTTCATTCACCCCTCCACTTT; size: many; V: TRBV14; D: TRBD1; J: TRBJ1-6
CDR3: CASGSFGGRAIREQFF; DNA: TGTGCCAGCGGGTCATTTGGGGGGAGGGCCATTAGGGAGCAGTTCTTC; size: many; V: TRBV12-3/TRBV12-4; D: TRBD2; J: TRBJ2-1
CDR3: CASSSSMNTEAFF; DNA: TGTGCCAGCAGCTCCTCGATGAACACTGAAGCTTTCTTT; size: many; V: TRBV28; D: -; J: TRBJ1-1
CDR3: CASSQARRDQTQYF; DNA: TGTGCCAGCAGCCAAGCCAGGCGGGACCAGACCCAGTACTTC; size: -; V: TRBV14; D: -; J: TRBJ2-5
CDR3: CASSLFPLGSQETQYF; DNA: TGCGCCAGCAGCTTGTTTCCGCTGGGCAGTCAAGAGACCCAGTACTTC; size: few; V: TRBV5-1; D: -; J: TRBJ2-5
CDR3: CASSPSSQGAWGPPDTQYF; DNA: TGTGCCAGCAGCCCCTCCTCGCAGGGCGCCTGGGGTCCCCCAGATACGCAGTATTTT; size: -; V: TRBV7-6; D: -; J: TRBJ2-3
CDR3: CASSPRTEQPQHF; DNA: TGTGCCAGCAGCCCGAGGACAGAACAGCCCCAGCATTTT; size: many; V: TRBV7-2; D: -; J: TRBJ1-5
CDR3: CSARADTQYF; DNA: TGCAGTGCTAGAGCAGATACGCAGTATTTT; size: many; V: TRBV20-1; D: -; J: TRBJ2-3